One T cell receptor beta chain is described in this entry. In the original processing: Amplified reference gene primers provided the basis for estimating nucleated cell counts. The table came from immunoSEQ multiplex PCR; TCRdb's copy has only in-frame clones and leaves some out. Clonal size and the V and J genes are those of that table, whereas D and trimming came from the DNA. This sample has approximately 46,000 clones, with roughly 88% found just once. The sample originates from a study of blood T cell repertoires in COVID-19. About the study: From the United States, Italy and Spain came samples of acute and convalescent COVID-19. Sources were T cells, B-cell-depleted T cells, or PBMCs; the material itself was cDNA or gDNA.

This CDR3 has 15 residues. Germline V gene sequence: CDR1 LGHNT, CDR2 FRNRAP. V dropped 4 bases and J dropped 4; count of bases not matched to a gene: 8. Sequenced input: peripheral blood. The TCR was taken from a human donor in a cohort sampled during active COVID-19. The chain combines TRBV12-5 with TRBJ2-3; 7 bases align to TRBD1. The CDR3 bases are TGTGCTAGTGGTTCCCAGCGACAGGGTGCAGATACGCAGTATTTT. Its translation: CASGSQRQGADTQYF. The variable domain in full, with the rest retrieved from reference TRBV12-5 and TRBJ2-3, is DARVTQTPRHKVTEMGQEVTMRCQPILGHNTVFWYRQTMMQGLELLAYFRNRAPLDDSGMPKDRFSAEMPDATLATLKIQPSEPRDSAVYFCASGSQRQGADTQYFGPGTRLTVL.